The clone carrying this TCR beta chain came up many times. This record comes from a study of Graves' ophthalmopathy and Graves' hyperthyroidism. For repertoire sequencing, the TCR beta CDR3 regions were amplified from RNA transcripts. RT-PCR was first run with HTBI primers, then multiplex PCR in a second round. TCRdb itself ran the multiplex PCR reads through MiXCR, one entry per CDR3 protein. The sample yields about 480,000 distinct CDR3 sequences, over 13% seen once. Germline loops: CDR1 MGHRA, CDR2 YSYEKL. The CDR3 loop spans 14 amino acids. V shed 1 base and J shed 10 bases, with 14 bases lying between them.

Sequencing was carried out using blood. This TCR was recovered from a woman aged 25 to 45 with Graves' ophthalmopathy. The chain employs TRBV4-1 and TRBJ1-5, with a tentative D call TRBD1 (5 bases). In nucleotides, the CDR3 is TGCGCCAGCAGCCAAGTTGGGTCGGGGCGACCCCAGCATTTT. Protein sequence: CASSQVGSGRPQHF.